The 4 T cell receptor beta chains given below trace back to one sample, sequenced in a study of Ad26.COV2.S vaccination and SARS-CoV-2 variants (dated by TCRdb to the early 2020s). The receptor library was made with the immunoSEQ multiplex PCR assay. Imported from immuneACCESS, the table was reduced by TCRdb to in-frame sequences with V and J called. These copies leave out some clones; in studies compared against another copy, an unresolved V gene accounts for under half, and the cause of the remainder is not known. This sample is represented by under 500,000 clones; 92% of them were singletons. Around 1.7% of the sample comes from the top ten. In the paper's terms, the treatment or condition label means: some 20 received Ad26.COV2.S at low or high dose, single or two shots; about 5 received placebo; per-sample allocation not given. Repertoires of vaccine and placebo recipients were sequenced from samples collected on day 63 after the first injection.

The specimen comprised peripheral blood, sampled in a trial of Ad26.COV2.S vaccine versus placebo. These receptors originate from a person aged 18-60 years who received the Ad26.COV2.S COVID-19 vaccine or a placebo.

This chain uses TRBV6-4 with TRBJ2-7; TRBD1 or TRBD2 may be the D gene (6 bases each). Germline lookup yields CDR1 MRHNA and CDR2 SNTAGT. V was trimmed by 8 bases and J by 2 bases, leaving 10 bases between them. The CDR3 is made up of 12 amino acids. DNA of the CDR3: TGTGCCAGCCTGCGGGACACCTACGAGCAGTACTTC. It specifies CASLRDTYEQYF.

The genes are TRBV2 and TRBJ2-6, with D tentatively TRBD1 or TRBD2 (5 bases each). Germline V gene lookup returns CDR1 SNHLY and CDR2 FYNNEI. The ends were cut back, 8 bases at V and 0 bases at J, with 17 bases in the middle. There are 17 residues in the CDR3. CDR3 sequence (DNA): TGTGCCAGCCAGTCCGGGACGGTTACCTCTGGGGCCAACGTCCTGACTTTC. It codes for CASQSGTVTSGANVLTF.

The rearrangement links TRBV12-3 or TRBV12-4 to TRBJ1-4; 8 nucleotides match TRBD1. Trimming took 8 bases from V and 8 from J; bases not matched to a gene: 4. There are 12 residues in the CDR3. Written as DNA, the CDR3 is TGTGCCAGCGCTACAGGGGGGGAAAAACTGTTTTTT. As protein: CASATGGEKLFF.

The genes are TRBV7-2 and TRBJ2-3, with 9 bases aligning to TRBD2. The CDR3 has 15 residues. CDR1 is SGHTA and CDR2 is FQGNSA in the germline V gene. The V gene end was trimmed by 1 base and the J gene end by 3 bases; junction bases not matched to a gene: 2. The CDR3 loop reads CASSLGRGGTDTQYF. The CDR3 DNA follows: TGTGCCAGCAGCTTAGGGCGGGGGGGGACAGATACGCAGTATTTT.